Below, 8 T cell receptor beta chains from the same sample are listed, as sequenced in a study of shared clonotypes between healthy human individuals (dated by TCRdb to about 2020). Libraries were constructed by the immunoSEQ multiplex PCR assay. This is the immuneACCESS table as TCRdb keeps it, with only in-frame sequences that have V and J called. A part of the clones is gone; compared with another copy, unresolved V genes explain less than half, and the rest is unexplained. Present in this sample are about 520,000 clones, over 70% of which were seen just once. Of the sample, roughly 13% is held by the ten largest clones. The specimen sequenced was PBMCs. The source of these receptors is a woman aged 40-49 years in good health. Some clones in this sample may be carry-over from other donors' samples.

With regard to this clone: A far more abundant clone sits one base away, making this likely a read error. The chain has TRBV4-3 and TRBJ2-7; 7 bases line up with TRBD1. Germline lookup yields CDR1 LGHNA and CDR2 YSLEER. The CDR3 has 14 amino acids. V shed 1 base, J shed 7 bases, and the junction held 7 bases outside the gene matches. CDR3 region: CASSQVRGLWEQYF. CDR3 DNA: TGCGCCAGCAGCCAAGTAAGGGGGCTGTGGGAGCAGTACTTC.

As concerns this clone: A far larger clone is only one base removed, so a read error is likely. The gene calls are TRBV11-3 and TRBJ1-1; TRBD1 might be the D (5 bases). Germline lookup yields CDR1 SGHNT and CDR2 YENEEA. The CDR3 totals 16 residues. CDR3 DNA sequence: TGTGCCAGCAGCTTAGAACTTGCAGGGCTGAACACTGAAGCTCTCTTT. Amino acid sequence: CASSLELAGLNTEALF.

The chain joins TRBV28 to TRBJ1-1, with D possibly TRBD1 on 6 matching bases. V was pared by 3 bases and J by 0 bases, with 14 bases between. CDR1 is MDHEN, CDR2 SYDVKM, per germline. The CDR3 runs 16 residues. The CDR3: CASSFWGARVNTEAFF. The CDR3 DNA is TGTGCCAGCAGTTTTTGGGGGGCAAGGGTGAACACTGAAGCTTTCTTT.

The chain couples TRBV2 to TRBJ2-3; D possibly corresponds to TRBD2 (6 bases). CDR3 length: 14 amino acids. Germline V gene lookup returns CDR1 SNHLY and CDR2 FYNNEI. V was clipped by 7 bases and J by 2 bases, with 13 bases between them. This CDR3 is CASKEGGTTDTQYF. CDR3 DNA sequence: TGTGCCAGCAAGGAGGGCGGGACCACAGATACGCAGTATTTT.

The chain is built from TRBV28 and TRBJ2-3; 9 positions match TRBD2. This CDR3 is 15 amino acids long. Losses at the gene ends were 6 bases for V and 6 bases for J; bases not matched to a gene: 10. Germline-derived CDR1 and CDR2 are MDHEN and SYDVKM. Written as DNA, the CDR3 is TGTGCCAGCAGACCCCTAGCGGGAAATAGGGATACGCAGTATTTT. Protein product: CASRPLAGNRDTQYF.

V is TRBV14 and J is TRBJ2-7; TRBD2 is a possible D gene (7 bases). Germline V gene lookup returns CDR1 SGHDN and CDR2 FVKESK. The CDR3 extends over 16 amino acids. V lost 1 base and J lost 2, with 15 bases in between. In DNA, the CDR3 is TGTGCCAGCAGCCAAGTCTCCCGCGGGGGCACCTACGAGCAGTACTTC. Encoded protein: CASSQVSRGGTYEQYF.

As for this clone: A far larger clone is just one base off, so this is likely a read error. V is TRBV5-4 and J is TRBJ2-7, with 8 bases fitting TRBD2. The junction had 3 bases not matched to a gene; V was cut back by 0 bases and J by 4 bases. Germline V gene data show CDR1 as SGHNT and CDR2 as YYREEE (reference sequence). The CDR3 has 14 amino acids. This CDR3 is CASSLGSGEYEQYF. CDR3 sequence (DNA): TGTGCCAGCAGCTTGGGTAGCGGGGAGTACGAGCAGTACTTC.

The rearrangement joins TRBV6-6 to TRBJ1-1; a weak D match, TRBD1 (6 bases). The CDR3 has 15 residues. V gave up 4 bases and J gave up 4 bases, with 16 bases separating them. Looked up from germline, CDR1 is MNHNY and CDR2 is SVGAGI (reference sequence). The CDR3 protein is CASSSTRGTGTEAFF. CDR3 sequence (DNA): TGTGCCAGCAGTTCCACCAGGGGAACGGGCACTGAAGCTTTCTTT.